The 14 T cell receptor beta chains below come from one sample, sequenced in a study of shared clonotypes between healthy human individuals. Produced via immunoSEQ multiplex PCR; TCRdb's table is partial and in-frame only. The data contain about 2.4 million clones, approximately 92% of them singletons. The sample was naive CD4+ T cells sorted from blood. Subset given: CD45RA+ positively selected. All receptors derive from a man younger than 30 in good health.

This chain connects TRBV11-2 to TRBJ2-2; D ambiguous. Trimming took 5 bases from V and 3 from J, leaving 16 bases between them. Germline V lookup: CDR1 SGHAT, CDR2 FQNNGV. This CDR3 contains 16 residues. In nucleotides, the CDR3 is TGTGCCAGCAGCGATGCTCGGCGCTTAGACACCGGGGAGCTGTTTTTT. Amino acids: CASSDARRLDTGELFF.

The chain uses TRBV30 and TRBJ2-2, with TRBD1 matching 12 bases. Trimming cost V 4 bases and J 6 bases; bases outside gene matches: 9. The germline V gene encodes CDR1 GTSNPN and CDR2 SVGIG (reference sequence). The CDR3 runs to 16 residues. The CDR3: CAWIRWGQGASGELFF. CDR3 nucleotides: TGTGCCTGGATCCGATGGGGACAGGGGGCGTCCGGGGAGCTGTTTTTT.

Comment on this clone: Germline is not matched at one junction end, which may reflect a read error. V gene TRBV5-1 combines with J gene TRBJ2-5; D is unresolved. CDR1 SGHRS and CDR2 YFSETQ come from the germline V gene. This CDR3 spans 11 amino acids. CDR3 residues: CASSIKDTQYF. DNA for the CDR3: TGCGCCAGCAGTATTAAAGATACCCAGTACTTC. The whole variable domain, filled in from reference TRBV5-1 and TRBJ2-5, reads KAGVTQTPRYLIKTRGQQVTLSCSPISGHRSVSWYQQTPGQGLQFLFEYFSETQRNKGNFPGRFSGRQFSNSRSEMNVSTLELGDSALYLCASSIKDTQYFGPGTRLLVL.

The chain carries TRBV18 and TRBJ1-3; D is perhaps TRBD1 (6 bases). This CDR3 spans 15 amino acids. V lost 1 base and J lost 0, with 7 bases in between. CDR1 and CDR2 (germline): KGHSH, LQKENI. CDR3 residues: CASSPRQDSGNTIYF. The CDR3 bases are TGTGCCAGCTCACCACGACAGGACTCTGGAAACACCATATATTTT.

In DNA, the CDR3 is TGTGCCTGGGGGACGGGGATAGGCAATCAGCCCCAGCATTTT. Its protein product is CAWGTGIGNQPQHF. The chain uses TRBV30 and TRBJ1-5, with D possibly TRBD1 on 5 matching bases. Germline CDR1 is GTSNPN and CDR2 is SVGIG (reference sequence). V was clipped by 5 bases and J by 2 bases, with 13 bases between them. The CDR3 consists of 14 residues.

This clone is a singleton in its sample. The chain recombines TRBV29-1 with TRBJ2-1; 8 bases are a match to TRBD2. J lost 8 bases, V lost 7 bases, and 13 bases had no gene match. This CDR3 is built from 14 residues. The germline CDR1 and CDR2 sequences are SQVTM and ANQGSEA. CDR3 sequence: CSAMGGLGWYEQFF. CDR3 DNA sequence: TGCAGCGCCATGGGGGGACTAGGTTGGTATGAGCAGTTCTTC.

The chain is built from TRBV5-1 and TRBJ2-1; 8 bases agree with TRBD1. Germline CDR1 reads SGHRS; CDR2 reads YFSETQ. This CDR3 has 15 amino acids. Trimming at V came to 1 base and at J to 5 bases, leaving 5 bases not matched to a gene. CDR3 DNA sequence: TGCGCCAGCAGCTTGAAGCAGGGGGCAAACAATGAGCAGTTCTTC. It encodes CASSLKQGANNEQFF. The full variable domain, its missing parts supplied by reference TRBV5-1 and TRBJ2-1, is KAGVTQTPRYLIKTRGQQVTLSCSPISGHRSVSWYQQTPGQGLQFLFEYFSETQRNKGNFPGRFSGRQFSNSRSEMNVSTLELGDSALYLCASSLKQGANNEQFFGPGTRLTVL.

The CDR3 is CASSSTGDSPLHF. The CDR3 bases are TGTGCCAGCAGCTCGACAGGGGATTCACCCCTCCACTTT. The rearrangement uses TRBV5-6 and TRBJ1-6, with TRBD1 matching 8 bases. Trimming cost V 3 bases and J 8 bases; bases outside gene matches: 1. This CDR3 spans 13 amino acids. In germline, CDR1 is SGHDT, CDR2 YYEEEE.

This chain links TRBV7-9 with TRBJ2-2, with 7 bases that match TRBD2. CDR1 is SEHNR and CDR2 is FQNEAQ in the germline V gene (reference sequence). There are 14 residues in the CDR3. J gave up 0 bases and V 8 bases, and 3 bases lay outside the gene matches. This CDR3 is CASSGLPNTGELFF. For the CDR3, the DNA is TGTGCCAGCTCGGGACTACCGAACACCGGGGAGCTGTTTTTT.

The rearrangement uses TRBV5-1 and TRBJ1-4; TRBD1 aligns across 9 bases. CDR3 length: 14 residues. Germline V gene lookup returns CDR1 SGHRS and CDR2 YFSETQ. After removal of 5 bases from V and 8 bases from J, the junction contained 7 bases not matched to a gene. Here the CDR3 reads CASRATGGNEKLFF. Written as DNA, the CDR3 is TGCGCCAGCAGGGCTACAGGGGGCAACGAAAAACTGTTTTTT.

This chain connects TRBV7-2 to TRBJ2-7; 11 bases agree with TRBD2. Germline loops: CDR1 SGHTA, CDR2 FQGNSA. The V gene end was trimmed by 1 base and the J gene end by 1 base; junction bases not matched to a gene: 6. This CDR3 region has 17 residues. CDR3 sequence: CASSLVTSGRSSYEQYF. CDR3 nucleotide sequence: TGTGCCAGCAGCTTAGTAACTAGCGGGAGAAGTTCCTACGAGCAGTACTTC.

This clone was seen a single time. This chain joins TRBV5-8 and TRBJ1-3; unclear D gene. Germline loops: CDR1 SGHTS, CDR2 YDEGEE. Between the trimmed V and J ends, which lost 4 bases and 0 bases, there was a span of 14 bases. This CDR3 is 16 amino acids long. The CDR3 bases are TGTGCCAGCAGCCCGACAAGGAAGATCTCTGGAAACACCATATATTTT. As protein: CASSPTRKISGNTIYF.

The rearrangement uses TRBV6-4 and TRBJ1-6; D is undetermined. The V gene lost 4 bases and the J gene lost 7 bases, with 11 bases spanning the gap. The CDR3 consists of 14 residues. Germline V gives CDR1 MRHNA, CDR2 SNTAGT. This CDR3 reads CASSASPGNSPLHF. The CDR3 region has the DNA TGTGCCAGCAGTGCCAGTCCCGGGAATTCACCCCTCCACTTT.

A note on this clone: Other DNA sequences within the sample encode an identical CDR3. The chain joins TRBV18 to TRBJ2-7, with no clear D. The CDR3 has 13 residues. Trimming removed 0 bases at V and 0 bases at J, with 3 bases between. CDR1 KGHSH and CDR2 LQKENI come from the germline V gene. The CDR3 reads CASSPPTSYEQYF. The DNA for the CDR3 is TGTGCCAGCTCACCACCGACCTCCTACGAGCAGTACTTC.